This T cell receptor (beta chain) was sequenced during a study of blood T cells in healthy people across ages. Points from the study as a whole: With age, beta diversity per million T cells declined roughly linearly, significantly by approximately 40. Researchers deemed the diversity estimates from one million T cells underestimates.

The CDR3 is made up of 15 amino acids. The germline V gene encodes CDR1 SGHDT and CDR2 YYEEEE. V gave up 3 bases and J gave up 3 bases, with 15 bases separating them. Primed by a sample-barcoded 5' primer and a J-beta primer mix, a second PCR proceeded for roughly 6 to 12 cycles. TCRdb reanalysed the 5' RACE reads using MiXCR and keeps one entry per CDR3 protein. Among 1.5 million to 2 million distinct CDR3 sequences listed, 28% were seen once. With respect to this clonotype: What it binds is not known.

The sequence was collected from a woman between 25 and 40 years old in good health. The sample comprised blood. This chain links TRBV5-6 with TRBJ2-5; either TRBD1 or TRBD2 may supply D (5 bases each). This CDR3 is CASSSFSGTEETQYF. Here the CDR3 DNA reads TGTGCCAGCAGCTCCTTCTCCGGGACGGAAGAGACCCAGTACTTC.